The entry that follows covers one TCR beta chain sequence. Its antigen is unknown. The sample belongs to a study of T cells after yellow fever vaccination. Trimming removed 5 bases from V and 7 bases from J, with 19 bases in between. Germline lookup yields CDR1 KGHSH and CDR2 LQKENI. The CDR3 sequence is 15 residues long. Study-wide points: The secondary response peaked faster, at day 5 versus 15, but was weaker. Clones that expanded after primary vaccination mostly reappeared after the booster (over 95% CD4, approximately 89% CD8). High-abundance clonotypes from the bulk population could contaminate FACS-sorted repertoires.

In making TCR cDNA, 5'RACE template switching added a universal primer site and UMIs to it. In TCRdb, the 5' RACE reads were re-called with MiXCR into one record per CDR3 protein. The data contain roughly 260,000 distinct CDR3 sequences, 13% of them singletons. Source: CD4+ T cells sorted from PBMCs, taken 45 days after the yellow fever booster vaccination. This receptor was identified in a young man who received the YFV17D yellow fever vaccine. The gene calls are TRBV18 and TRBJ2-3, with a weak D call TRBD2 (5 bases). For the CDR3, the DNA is TGTGCCAGCTCAGACTGGGATTGGGGAGAAAATACGCAGTATTTT. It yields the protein CASSDWDWGENTQYF.